The TCR beta chain under discussion was sequenced for a study of shared clonotypes between healthy human individuals. Whole-study results and caveats: Estimated clonotype richness was generally higher in naive than memory subsets.

CDR3 size: 15 residues. CDR1 is SGHRS and CDR2 is YFSETQ in the germline V gene. Trimming cost V 4 bases and J 6 bases, with 19 bases left between them. Sorted subsets were amplified in replicate PCRs using about 200 ng DNA, roughly 30,000 T cell genomes. Only in-frame clones appear in the TCRdb table, and some are missing; sequencing was by immunoSEQ multiplex PCR. The sample contains 2 million to 2.5 million clones, roughly 93% of which appear only once. Caucasian adults living in Nashville, Tennessee, provided all samples. Note on this clone: Its antigen remains unknown.

This sequence originates from a man aged 18 to 29 in good health. Some clones in this sample may be carry-over from other donors' samples. The chain couples TRBV5-1 to TRBJ1-1; possible D gene TRBD1, 5 bases. The sample taken for sequencing was naive CD4+ T cells from PBMCs. The subset here: CD45RA+ positively selected. For the CDR3, the DNA is TGCGCCAGCAGCGCGATTCCCCGGGACGGCCCTGAAGCTTTCTTT. The encoded protein is CASSAIPRDGPEAFF.